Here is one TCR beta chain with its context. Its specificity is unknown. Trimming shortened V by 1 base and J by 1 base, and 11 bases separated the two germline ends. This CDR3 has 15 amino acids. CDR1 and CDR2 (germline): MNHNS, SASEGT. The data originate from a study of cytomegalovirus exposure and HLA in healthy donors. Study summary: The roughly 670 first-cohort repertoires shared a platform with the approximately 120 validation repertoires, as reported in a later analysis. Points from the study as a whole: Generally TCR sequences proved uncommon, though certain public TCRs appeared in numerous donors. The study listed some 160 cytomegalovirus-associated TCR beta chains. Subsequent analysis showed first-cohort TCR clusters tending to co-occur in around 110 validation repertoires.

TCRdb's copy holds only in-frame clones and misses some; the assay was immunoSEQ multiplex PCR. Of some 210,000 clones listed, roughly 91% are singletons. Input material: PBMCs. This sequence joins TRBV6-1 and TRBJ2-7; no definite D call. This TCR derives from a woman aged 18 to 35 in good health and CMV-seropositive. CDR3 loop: CASSEGRELSYEQYF. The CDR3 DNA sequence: TGTGCCAGCAGTGAAGGGAGAGAACTGTCCTACGAGCAGTACTTC.